One T cell receptor beta chain is described in this entry. The PCR used 60 Vbeta and 13 Jbeta primers. Per the authors' pipeline: Later, an analysis found about 77 million unique TCR beta chains, and approximately 10 million of these were shared. Using immunoSEQ multiplex PCR, the repertoire was profiled, and TCRdb retains in-frame clones only, with some absent. That table furnishes V, J and clone size, whereas the DNA furnished D and trimming. Of 150,000 or so clones in the sample, roughly three quarters were seen once. The sample originates from a study of cytomegalovirus exposure and HLA in healthy donors. CDR1 and CDR2 from the germline V gene are LGHNA and YSLEER. Germline trimming cut 4 bases from V and 0 bases from J; bases unmatched to any gene: 7. CDR3 length: 17 amino acids.

This TCR was sampled from a man aged 40-55 years in good health and CMV-seropositive. The sequenced sample consisted of PBMCs. The chain is built from TRBV4-3 and TRBJ2-2, with 8 bases matching TRBD1. The CDR3 nucleotides read TGCGCCAGCAGCCCGAGGACAGGGAAAACGAACACCGGGGAGCTGTTTTTT. It is translated as CASSPRTGKTNTGELFF.